This T cell receptor (beta chain) appears in the sequencing data of a study of graft-versus-host responses after intestinal transplantation. As for this clone: The antigen remains unidentified.

Whole-study findings and limits: Peak levels of circulating GvH clones tracked with early post-transplant HvG declines. Among recipient marrow samples, GvH clones were found; some appeared first in ileum or blood.

V lost 2 bases, J lost 3 bases, and 11 bases lay in between. Germline V gene sequence: CDR1 SGHTS, CDR2 YDEGEE. CDR3 length: 14 amino acids. Sequencing was performed with immunoSEQ multiplex PCR; in TCRdb, only in-frame clones are kept and a portion is missing. The data hold about 96,000 clones, with approximately 90% observed a single time. The sequenced sample was unstimulated CD4+ T cells sorted from spleen or lymph node cells, obtained before intestinal transplant. The sequence derives from a human donor who received an intestinal transplant. The chain joins TRBV5-8 to TRBJ1-1; no clear D gene. CDR3 sequence reads: CASSFISRYTEAFF. The DNA of the CDR3 is TGTGCCAGCAGCTTTATCTCGCGGTACACTGAAGCTTTCTTT.